This T cell receptor (beta chain) was obtained from a study of siplizumab effects on memory and regulatory T cells. Study-wide points: No functional test confirmed suppression by proliferating siplizumab-culture Tregs. Roughly 80-95% of dividing CD4+ or CD8+ clones were without an attributable naive or memory phenotype. Naive T cells looked more diverse than memory cells and looked like major alloresponse contributors.

As to this clone: What it recognizes is unknown.

The CDR3 extends over 12 amino acids. V shed 4 bases, J shed 8 bases, and the junction held 4 bases outside the gene matches. In germline, CDR1 is SEHNR, CDR2 FQNEAQ (reference sequence). Produced via immunoSEQ multiplex PCR; TCRdb's table is partial and in-frame only. Here the sample spans 50,000 to 75,000 clones, around 96% being singletons. The specimen was naive CD8+ T cells sorted from blood. The chain joins TRBV7-9 to TRBJ1-2; 7 bases match TRBD1. The TCR sequence derives from a human donor in good health. The chain's CDR3 is CASSYGTEGYTF. For the CDR3, the DNA is TGTGCCAGCAGCTATGGGACAGAGGGCTACACCTTC.